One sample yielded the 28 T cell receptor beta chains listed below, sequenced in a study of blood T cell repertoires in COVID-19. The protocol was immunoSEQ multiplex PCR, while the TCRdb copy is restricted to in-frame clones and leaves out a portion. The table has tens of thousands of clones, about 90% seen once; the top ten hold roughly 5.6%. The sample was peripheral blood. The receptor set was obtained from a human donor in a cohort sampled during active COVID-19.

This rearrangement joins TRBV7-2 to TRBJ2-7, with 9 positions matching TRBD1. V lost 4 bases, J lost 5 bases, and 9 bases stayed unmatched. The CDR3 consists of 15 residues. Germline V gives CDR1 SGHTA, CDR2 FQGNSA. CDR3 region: CASSSPGQGSHEQYF. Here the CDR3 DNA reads TGTGCCAGCAGCTCCCCGGGACAGGGATCCCACGAGCAGTACTTC.

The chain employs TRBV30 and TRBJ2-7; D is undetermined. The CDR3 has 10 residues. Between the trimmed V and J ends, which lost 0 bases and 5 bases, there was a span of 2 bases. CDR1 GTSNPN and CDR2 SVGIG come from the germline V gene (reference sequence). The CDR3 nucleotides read TGTGCCTGGAGTGTCAACGAGCAGTACTTC. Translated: CAWSVNEQYF.

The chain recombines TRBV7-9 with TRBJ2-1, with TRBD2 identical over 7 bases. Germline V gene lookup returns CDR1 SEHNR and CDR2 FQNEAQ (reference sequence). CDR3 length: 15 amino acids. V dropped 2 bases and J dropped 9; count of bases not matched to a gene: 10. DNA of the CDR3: TGTGCCAGCAGCTTAAGGGGAGGACTAGTTGTTGAGCAGTTCTTC. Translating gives CASSLRGGLVVEQFF.

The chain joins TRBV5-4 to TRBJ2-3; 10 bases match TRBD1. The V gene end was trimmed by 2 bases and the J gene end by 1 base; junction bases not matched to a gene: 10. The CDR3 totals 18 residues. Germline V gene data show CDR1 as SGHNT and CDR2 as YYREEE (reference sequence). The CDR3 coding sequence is TGTGCCAGCAGCTTCGACAGGGGGCTGAGGTCTGGCACAGATACGCAGTATTTT. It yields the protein CASSFDRGLRSGTDTQYF.

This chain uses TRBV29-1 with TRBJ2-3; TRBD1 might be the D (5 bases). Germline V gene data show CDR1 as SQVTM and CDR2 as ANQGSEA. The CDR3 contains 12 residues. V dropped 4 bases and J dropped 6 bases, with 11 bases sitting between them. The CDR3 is CSVAVGRDTQYF. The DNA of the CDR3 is TGCAGCGTTGCGGTGGGGCGGGATACGCAGTATTTT.

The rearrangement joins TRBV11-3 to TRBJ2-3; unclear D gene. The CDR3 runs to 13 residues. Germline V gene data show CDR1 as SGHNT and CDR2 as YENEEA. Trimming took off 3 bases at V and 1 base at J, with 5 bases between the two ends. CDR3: CASSFPGTDTQYF. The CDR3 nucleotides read TGTGCCAGCAGCTTCCCTGGCACAGATACGCAGTATTTT.

The CDR3 DNA is TGTGCCAGCAGCCGAGGGACAGATCAAGAGACCCAGTACTTC. Translated: CASSRGTDQETQYF. V and J are TRBV5-5 and TRBJ2-5; 7 positions agree with TRBD1. The CDR3 consists of 14 residues. J lost 2 bases, V lost 4 bases, and 5 bases had no gene match. Germline loops: CDR1 SGHKS, CDR2 YYEKEE (reference sequence). Full variable domain (rest looked up from reference TRBV5-5 and TRBJ2-5): DAGVTQSPTHLIKTRGQQVTLRCSPISGHKSVSWYQQVLGQGPQFIFQYYEKEERGRGNFPDRFSARQFPNYSSELNVNALLLGDSALYLCASSRGTDQETQYFGPGTRLLVL.

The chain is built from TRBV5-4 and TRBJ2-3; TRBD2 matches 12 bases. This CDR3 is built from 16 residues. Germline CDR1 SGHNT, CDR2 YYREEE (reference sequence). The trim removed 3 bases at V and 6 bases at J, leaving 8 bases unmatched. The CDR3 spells CASSWSSGRAGDTQYF. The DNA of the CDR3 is TGTGCCAGCAGCTGGTCTAGCGGGAGGGCCGGTGATACGCAGTATTTT.

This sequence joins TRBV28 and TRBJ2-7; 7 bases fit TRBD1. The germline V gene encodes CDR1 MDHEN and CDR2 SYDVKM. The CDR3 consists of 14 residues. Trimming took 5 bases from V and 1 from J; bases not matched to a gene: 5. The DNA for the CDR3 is TGTGCCAGCAGTCCTCCGACAGGGTCCTACGAGCAGTACTTC. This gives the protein CASSPPTGSYEQYF.

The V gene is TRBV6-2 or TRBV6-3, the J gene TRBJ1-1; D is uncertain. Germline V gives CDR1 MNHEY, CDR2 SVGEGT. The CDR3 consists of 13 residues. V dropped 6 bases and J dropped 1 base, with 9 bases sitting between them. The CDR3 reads CASSFYRNTEAFF. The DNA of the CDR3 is TGTGCCAGCAGCTTTTACAGGAACACTGAAGCTTTCTTT.

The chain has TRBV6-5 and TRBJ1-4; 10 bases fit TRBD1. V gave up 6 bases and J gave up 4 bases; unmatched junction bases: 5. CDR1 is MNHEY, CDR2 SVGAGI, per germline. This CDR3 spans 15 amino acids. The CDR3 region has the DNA TGTGCCAGCAGGGGACAGGGGAACCATAATGAAAAACTGTTTTTT. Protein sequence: CASRGQGNHNEKLFF.

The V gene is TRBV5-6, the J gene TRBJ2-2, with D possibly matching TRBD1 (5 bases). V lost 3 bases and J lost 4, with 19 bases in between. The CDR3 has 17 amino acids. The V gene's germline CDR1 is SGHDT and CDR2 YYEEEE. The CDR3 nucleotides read TGTGCCAGCAGCTCGGGTGGGTCAGGGTGGAGCACCGGGGAGCTGTTTTTT. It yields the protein CASSSGGSGWSTGELFF.

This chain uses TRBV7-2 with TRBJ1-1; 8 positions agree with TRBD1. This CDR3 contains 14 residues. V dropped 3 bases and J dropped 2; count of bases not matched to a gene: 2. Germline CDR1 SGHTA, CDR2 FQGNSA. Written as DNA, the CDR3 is TGTGCCAGCAGCTTGGACAGGGAAAACACTGAAGCTTTCTTT. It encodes CASSLDRENTEAFF.

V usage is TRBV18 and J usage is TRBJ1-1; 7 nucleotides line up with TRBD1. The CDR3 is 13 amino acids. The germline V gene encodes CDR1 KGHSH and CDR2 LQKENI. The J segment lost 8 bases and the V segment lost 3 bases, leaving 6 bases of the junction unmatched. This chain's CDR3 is CASSPPGTAEAFF. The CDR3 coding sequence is TGTGCCAGCTCACCTCCGGGGACAGCCGAAGCTTTCTTT.

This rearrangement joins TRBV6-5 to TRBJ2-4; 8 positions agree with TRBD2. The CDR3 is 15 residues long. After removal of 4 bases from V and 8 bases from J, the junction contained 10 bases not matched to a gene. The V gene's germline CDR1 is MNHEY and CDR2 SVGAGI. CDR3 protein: CASSSAGGAEDIQYF. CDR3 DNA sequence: TGTGCCAGCAGTTCGGCCGGGGGGGCAGAGGACATTCAGTACTTC.

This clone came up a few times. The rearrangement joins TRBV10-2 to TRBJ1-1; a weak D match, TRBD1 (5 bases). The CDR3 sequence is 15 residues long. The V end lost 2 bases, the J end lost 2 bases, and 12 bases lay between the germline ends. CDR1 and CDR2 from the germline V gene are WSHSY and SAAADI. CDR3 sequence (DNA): TGCGCCAGCAGTGAGATTTGGGGCGGAAACACTGAAGCTTTCTTT. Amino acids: CASSEIWGGNTEAFF.

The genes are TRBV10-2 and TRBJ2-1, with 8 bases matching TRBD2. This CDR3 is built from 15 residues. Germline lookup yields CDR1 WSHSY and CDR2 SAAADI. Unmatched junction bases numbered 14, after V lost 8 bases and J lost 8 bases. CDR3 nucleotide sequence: TGCGCCAGCTTCGATTTACGGGGGGGGCCAGATGAGCAGTTCTTC. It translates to CASFDLRGGPDEQFF.

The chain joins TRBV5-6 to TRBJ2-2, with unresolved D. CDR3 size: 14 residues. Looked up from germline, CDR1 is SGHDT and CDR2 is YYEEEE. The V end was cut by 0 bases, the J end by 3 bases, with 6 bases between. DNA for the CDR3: TGTGCCAGCAGCTTGGTCCGGGACACCGGGGAGCTGTTTTTT. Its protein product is CASSLVRDTGELFF.

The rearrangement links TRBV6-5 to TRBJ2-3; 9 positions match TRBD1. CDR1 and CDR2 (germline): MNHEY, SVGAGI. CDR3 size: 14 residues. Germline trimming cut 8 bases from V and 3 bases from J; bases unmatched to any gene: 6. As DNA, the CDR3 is TGTGCCAGCTACAGGGACAGGGTTACAGATACGCAGTATTTT. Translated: CASYRDRVTDTQYF.

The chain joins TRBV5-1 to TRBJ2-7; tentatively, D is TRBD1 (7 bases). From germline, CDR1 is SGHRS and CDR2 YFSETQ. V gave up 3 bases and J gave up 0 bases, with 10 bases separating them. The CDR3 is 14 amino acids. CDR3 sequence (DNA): TGCGCCAGCAGCTCAGGGGGGAGCTCCTACGAGCAGTACTTC. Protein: CASSSGGSSYEQYF.

The CDR3 protein is CASSFPPTSGGAGTQYF. The CDR3 nucleotides read TGCGCCAGCAGCTTCCCCCCCACTAGCGGGGGGGCGGGTACGCAGTATTTT. This rearrangement joins TRBV5-1 to TRBJ2-3, with 13 bases identical to TRBD2. CDR3 length: 17 amino acids. Germline CDR1 and CDR2: SGHRS and YFSETQ. The J segment lost 8 bases and the V segment lost 2 bases, leaving 11 bases of the junction unmatched.

This CDR3 reads CASSLAGTGEPYEQYF. The CDR3 DNA is TGCGCCAGCAGCTTGGCGGGGACAGGGGAACCCTACGAGCAGTACTTC. The V call is TRBV5-1, the J call TRBJ2-7, with 10 bases fitting TRBD1. The CDR3 consists of 16 residues. The ends lost 0 bases at V and 2 bases at J; junction bases unmatched: 5. Per germline, CDR1 SGHRS and CDR2 YFSETQ.

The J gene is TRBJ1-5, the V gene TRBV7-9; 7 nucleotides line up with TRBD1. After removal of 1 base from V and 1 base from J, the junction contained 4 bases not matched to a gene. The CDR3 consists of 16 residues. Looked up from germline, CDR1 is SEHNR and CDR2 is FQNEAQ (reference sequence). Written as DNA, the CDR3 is TGTGCCAGCAGCTTAGTCACAGGGGTGAGCAATCAGCCCCAGCATTTT. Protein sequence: CASSLVTGVSNQPQHF.

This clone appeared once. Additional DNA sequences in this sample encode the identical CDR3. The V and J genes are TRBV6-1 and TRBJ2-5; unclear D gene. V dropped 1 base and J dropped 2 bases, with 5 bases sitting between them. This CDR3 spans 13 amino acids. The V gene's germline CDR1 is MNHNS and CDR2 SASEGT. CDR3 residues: CASSEGQQETQYF. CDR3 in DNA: TGTGCCAGCAGTGAAGGGCAGCAAGAGACCCAGTACTTC.

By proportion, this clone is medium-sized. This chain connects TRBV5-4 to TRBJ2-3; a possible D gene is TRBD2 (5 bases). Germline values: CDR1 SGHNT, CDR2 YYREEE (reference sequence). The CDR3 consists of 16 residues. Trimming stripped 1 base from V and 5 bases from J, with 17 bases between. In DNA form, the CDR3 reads TGTGCCAGCAGCTTGTATGGGTCCGGAGGTCTAGATACGCAGTATTTT. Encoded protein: CASSLYGSGGLDTQYF.

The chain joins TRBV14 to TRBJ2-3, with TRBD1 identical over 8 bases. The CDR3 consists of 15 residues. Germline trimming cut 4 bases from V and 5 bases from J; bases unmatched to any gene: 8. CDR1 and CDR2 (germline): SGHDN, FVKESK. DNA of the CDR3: TGTGCCAGCAGCCGGGACAGGCTATGGGGAGATACGCAGTATTTT. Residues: CASSRDRLWGDTQYF.

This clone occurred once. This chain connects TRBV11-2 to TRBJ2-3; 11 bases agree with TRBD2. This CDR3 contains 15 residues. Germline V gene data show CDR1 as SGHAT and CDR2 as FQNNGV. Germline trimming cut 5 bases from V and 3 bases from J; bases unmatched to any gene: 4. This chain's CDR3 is CASSATSGGTDTQYF. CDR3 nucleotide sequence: TGTGCCAGCAGCGCTACTAGCGGGGGAACAGATACGCAGTATTTT.

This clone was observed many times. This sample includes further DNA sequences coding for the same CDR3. Written as DNA, the CDR3 is TGTGCCAGCAGTTTAGACAGGGAACAGCCCCAGCATTTT. Protein sequence: CASSLDREQPQHF. The chain employs TRBV2 and TRBJ1-5; 7 nucleotides agree with TRBD1. Germline-derived CDR1 and CDR2 are SNHLY and FYNNEI. This CDR3 region has 13 residues. V gave up 5 bases and J gave up 7 bases; unmatched junction bases: 5.